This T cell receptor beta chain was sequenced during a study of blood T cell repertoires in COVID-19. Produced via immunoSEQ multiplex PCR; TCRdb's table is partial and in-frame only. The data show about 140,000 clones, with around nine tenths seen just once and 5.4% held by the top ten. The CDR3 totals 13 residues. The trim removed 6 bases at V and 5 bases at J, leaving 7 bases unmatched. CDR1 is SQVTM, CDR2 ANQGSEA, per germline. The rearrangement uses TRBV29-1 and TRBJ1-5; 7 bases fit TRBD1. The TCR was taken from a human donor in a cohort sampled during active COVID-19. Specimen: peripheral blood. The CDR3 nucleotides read TGCAGCGTCGTCGGACAGGCTGATCAGCCCCAGCATTTT. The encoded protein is CSVVGQADQPQHF. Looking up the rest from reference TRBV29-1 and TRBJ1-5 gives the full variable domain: SAVISQKPSRDICQRGTSLTIQCQVDSQVTMMFWYRQQPGQSLTLIATANQGSEATYESGFVIDKFPISRPNLTFSTLTVSNMSPEDSSIYLCSVVGQADQPQHFGDGTRLSIL.